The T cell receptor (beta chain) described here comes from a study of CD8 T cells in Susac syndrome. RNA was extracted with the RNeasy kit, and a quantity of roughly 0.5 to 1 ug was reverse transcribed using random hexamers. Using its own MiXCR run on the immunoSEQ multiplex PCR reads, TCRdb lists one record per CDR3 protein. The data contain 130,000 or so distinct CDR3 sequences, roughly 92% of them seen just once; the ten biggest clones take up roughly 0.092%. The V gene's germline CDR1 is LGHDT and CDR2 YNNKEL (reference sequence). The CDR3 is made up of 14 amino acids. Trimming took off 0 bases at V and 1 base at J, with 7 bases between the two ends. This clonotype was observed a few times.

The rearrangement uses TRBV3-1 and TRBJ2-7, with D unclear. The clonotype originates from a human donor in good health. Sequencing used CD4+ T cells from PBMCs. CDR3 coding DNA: TGTGCCAGCAGCCAAGAGGCCAGTTCCTACGAGCAGTACTTC. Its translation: CASSQEASSYEQYF.